This entry features one T cell receptor beta chain sequence. Its specificity is not known. The CDR3 is 14 residues long. The germline CDR1 and CDR2 sequences are MDHEN and SYDVKM. V lost 5 bases and J 5 bases, leaving 16 bases between the germline ends. These data are taken from a study of response to subunit inactivated influenza vaccine. Study-wide results and caveats: Each seasonal flu vaccination may recruit only limited new T cells, authors suggested.

Via MiXCR, TCRdb re-called the RT-PCR reads, giving one row per CDR3 protein. There are 550,000 to 600,000 distinct CDR3 sequences in the sample; 12% occur only once, and roughly a tenth lies in the top ten. Sequenced material: PBMCs from blood, taken on the day of vaccination. This receptor was obtained from a middle-aged man who received an inactivated influenza vaccine. The J gene is TRBJ2-7, the V gene TRBV28, with D possibly matching TRBD1 (6 bases). The CDR3 reads CASSRRGKVNEQYF. The CDR3 nucleotides are TGTGCCAGCAGTCGAAGGGGGAAGGTGAACGAGCAGTACTTC.